This T cell receptor (beta chain) was profiled in a study of T cells after somatic rescue of genetic block. The table came from immunoSEQ multiplex PCR; TCRdb's copy has only in-frame clones and leaves some out. The sample lists about 12,000 clones, roughly two thirds occurring once. This clone was found once. CDR1 and CDR2 (germline): MGHDK, SYGVNS. J gave up 3 bases and V 3 bases, and 4 bases lay outside the gene matches. The CDR3 is 16 residues long. The chain carries TRBV25-1 and TRBJ2-1, with 11 bases fitting TRBD2. The sample consisted of peripheral blood mononuclear cells (PBMCs). This TCR came from a boy younger than 18. CDR3 in DNA: TGTGCCAGCAGTGATCCGGGACTAGCGGTCTACAATGAGCAGTTCTTC. Translation: CASSDPGLAVYNEQFF.